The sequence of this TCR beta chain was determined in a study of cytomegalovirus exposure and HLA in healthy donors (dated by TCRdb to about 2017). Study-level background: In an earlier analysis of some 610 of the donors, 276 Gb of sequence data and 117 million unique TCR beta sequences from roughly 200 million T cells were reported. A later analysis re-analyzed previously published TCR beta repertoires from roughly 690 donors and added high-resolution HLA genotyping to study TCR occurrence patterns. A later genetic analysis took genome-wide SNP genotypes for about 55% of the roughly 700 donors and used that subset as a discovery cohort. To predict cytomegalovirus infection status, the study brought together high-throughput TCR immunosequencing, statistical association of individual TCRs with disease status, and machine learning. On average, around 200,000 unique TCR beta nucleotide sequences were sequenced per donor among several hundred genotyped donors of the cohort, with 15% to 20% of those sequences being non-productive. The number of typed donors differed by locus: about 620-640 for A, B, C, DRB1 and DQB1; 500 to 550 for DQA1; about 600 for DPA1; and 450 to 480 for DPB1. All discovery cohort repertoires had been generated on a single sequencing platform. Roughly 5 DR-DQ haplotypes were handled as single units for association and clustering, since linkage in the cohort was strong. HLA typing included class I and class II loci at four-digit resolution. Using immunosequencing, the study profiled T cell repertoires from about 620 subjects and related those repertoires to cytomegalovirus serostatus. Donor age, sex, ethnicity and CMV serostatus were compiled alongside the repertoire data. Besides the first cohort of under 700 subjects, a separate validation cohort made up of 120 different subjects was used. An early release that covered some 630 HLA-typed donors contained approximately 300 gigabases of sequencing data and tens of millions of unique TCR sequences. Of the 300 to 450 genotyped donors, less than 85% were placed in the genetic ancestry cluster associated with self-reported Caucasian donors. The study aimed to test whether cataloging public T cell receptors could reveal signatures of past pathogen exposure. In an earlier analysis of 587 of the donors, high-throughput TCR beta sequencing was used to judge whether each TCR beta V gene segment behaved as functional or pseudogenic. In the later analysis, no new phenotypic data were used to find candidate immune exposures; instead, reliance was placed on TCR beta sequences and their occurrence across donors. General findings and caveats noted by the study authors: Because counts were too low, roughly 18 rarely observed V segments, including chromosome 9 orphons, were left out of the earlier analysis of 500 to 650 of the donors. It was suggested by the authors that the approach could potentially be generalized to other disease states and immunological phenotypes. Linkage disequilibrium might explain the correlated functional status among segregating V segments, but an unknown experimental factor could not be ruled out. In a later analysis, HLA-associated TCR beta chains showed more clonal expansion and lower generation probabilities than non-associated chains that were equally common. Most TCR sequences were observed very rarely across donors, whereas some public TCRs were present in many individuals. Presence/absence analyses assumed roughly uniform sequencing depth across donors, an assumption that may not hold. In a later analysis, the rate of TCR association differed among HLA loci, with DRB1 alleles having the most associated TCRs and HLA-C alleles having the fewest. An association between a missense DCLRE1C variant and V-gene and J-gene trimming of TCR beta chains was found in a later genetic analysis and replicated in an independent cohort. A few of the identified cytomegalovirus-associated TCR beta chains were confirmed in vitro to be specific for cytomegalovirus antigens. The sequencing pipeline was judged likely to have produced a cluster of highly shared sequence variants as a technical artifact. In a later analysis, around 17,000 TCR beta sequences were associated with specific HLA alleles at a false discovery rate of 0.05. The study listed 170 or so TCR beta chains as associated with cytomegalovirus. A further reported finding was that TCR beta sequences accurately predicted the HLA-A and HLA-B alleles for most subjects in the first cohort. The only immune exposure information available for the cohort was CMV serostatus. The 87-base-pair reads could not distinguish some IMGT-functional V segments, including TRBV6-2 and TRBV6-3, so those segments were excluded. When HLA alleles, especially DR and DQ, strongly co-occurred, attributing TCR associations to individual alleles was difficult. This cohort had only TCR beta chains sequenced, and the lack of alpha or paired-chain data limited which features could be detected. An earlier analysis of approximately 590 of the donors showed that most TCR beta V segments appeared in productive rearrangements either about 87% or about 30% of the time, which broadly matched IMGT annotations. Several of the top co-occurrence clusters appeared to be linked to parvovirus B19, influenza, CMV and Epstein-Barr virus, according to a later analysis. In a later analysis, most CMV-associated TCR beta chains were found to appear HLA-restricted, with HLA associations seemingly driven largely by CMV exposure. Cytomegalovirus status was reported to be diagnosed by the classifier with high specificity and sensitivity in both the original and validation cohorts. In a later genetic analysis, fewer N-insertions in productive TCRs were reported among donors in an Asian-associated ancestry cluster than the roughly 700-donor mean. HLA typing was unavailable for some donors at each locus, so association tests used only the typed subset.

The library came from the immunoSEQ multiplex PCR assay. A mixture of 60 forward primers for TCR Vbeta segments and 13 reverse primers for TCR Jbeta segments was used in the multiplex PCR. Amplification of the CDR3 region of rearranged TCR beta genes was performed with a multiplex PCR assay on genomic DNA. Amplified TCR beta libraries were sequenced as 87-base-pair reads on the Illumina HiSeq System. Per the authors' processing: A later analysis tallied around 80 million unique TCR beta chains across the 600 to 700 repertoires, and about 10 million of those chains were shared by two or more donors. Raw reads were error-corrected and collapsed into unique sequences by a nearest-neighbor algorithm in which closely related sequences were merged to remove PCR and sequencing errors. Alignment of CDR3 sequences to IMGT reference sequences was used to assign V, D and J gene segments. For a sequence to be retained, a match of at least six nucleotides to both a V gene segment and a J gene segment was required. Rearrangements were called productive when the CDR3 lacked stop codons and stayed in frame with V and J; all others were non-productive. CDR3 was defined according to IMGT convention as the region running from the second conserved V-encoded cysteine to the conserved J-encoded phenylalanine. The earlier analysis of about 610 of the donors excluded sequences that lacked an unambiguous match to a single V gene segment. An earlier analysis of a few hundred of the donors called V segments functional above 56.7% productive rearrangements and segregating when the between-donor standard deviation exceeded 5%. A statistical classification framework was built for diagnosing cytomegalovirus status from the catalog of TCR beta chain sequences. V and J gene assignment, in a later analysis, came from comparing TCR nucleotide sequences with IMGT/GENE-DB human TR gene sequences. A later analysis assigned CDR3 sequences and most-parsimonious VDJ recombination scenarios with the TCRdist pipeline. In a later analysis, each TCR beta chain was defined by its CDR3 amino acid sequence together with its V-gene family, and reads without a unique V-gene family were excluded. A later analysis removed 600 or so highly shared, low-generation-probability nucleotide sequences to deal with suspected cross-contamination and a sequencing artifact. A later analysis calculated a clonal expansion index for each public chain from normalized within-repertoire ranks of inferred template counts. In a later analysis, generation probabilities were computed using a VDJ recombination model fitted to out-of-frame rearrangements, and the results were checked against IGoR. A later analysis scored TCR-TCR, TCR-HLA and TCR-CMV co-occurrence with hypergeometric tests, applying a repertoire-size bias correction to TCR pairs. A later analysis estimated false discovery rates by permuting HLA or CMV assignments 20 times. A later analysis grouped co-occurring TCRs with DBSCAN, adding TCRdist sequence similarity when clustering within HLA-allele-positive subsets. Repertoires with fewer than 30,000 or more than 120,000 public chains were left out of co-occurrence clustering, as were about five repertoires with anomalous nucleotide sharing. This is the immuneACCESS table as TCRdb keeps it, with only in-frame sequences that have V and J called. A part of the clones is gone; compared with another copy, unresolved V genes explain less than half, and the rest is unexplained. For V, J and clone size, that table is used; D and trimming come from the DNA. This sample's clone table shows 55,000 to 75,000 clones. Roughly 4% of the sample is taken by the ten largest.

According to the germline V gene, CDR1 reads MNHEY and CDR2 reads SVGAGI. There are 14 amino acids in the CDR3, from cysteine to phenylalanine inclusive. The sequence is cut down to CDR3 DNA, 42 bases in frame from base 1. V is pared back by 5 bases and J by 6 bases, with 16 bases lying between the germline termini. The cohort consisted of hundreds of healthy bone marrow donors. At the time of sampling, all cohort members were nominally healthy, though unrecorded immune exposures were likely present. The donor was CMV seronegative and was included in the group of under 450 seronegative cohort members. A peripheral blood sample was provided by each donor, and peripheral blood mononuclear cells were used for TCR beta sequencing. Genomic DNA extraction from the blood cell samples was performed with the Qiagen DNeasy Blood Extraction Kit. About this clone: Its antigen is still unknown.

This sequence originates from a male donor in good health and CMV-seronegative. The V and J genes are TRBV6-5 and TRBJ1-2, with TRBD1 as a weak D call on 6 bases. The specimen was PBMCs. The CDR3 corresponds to CASSSRAGGDGYTF. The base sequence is TGTGCCAGCAGTAGCAGGGCGGGGGGCGATGGCTACACCTTC.